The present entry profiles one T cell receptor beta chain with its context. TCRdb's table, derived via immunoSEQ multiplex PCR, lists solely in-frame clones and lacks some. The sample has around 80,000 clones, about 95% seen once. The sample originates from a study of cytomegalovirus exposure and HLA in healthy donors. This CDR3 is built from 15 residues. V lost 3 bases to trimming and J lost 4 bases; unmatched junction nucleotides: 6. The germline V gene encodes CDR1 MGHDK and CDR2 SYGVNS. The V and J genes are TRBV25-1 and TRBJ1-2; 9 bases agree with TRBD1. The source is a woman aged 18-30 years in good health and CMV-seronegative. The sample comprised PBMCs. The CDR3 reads CASSEPGQGSYGYTF. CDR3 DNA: TGTGCCAGCAGTGAGCCCGGACAGGGGAGCTATGGCTACACCTTC.